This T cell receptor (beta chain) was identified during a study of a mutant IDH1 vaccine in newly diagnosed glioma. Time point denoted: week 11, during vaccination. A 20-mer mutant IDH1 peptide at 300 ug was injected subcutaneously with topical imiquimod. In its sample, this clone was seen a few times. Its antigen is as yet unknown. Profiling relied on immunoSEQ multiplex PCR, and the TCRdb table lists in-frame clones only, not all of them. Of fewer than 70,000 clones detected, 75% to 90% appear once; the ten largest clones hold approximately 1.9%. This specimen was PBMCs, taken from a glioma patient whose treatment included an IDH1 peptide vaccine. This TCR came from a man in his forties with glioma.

CDR3 amino acids: CASSLSPRSGNTIYF. The CDR3 bases are TGTGCCAGCAGCTTGTCGCCGCGCTCTGGAAACACCATATATTTT. The V gene is TRBV5-6, the J gene TRBJ1-3; D call uncertain. V lost 1 base and J 0 bases, leaving 8 bases between the germline ends. The CDR3 spans 15 residues. Germline V gene lookup returns CDR1 SGHDT and CDR2 YYEEEE.